Listed below are T cell receptor beta chains from one sample, sequenced in a study of technical replicates of blood from several donors. TCRdb keeps only in-frame clones here, not all; method: immunoSEQ multiplex PCR. This table holds about 100,000 clones, approximately 96% found once. Sequencing was done on a sample of T cells isolated from PBMCs. All receptors come from a human donor in good health. Each CDR3 is given with its conserved first and last residue. Each record gives: J gene, clone size, D gene, V gene, CDR3 protein, CDR3 DNA. A D gene is named only where the DNA matches it firmly. Clone size is given for some rows only: seen once, a few or many times, or a class if the clone is expanded.

J: TRBJ2-7
size: .
D: TRBD2
V: TRBV4-1
CDR3: CASSQYFLLAGDKGEQYF
DNA: TGCGCCAGCAGCCAGTATTTTCTACTAGCGGGAGACAAGGGCGAGCAGTACTTC

J: TRBJ2-7
size: .
D: .
V: TRBV5-1
CDR3: CASSGSPLWEQYF
DNA: TGCGCCAGCAGCGGGAGTCCTCTTTGGGAGCAGTACTTC

J: TRBJ1-5
size: .
D: TRBD1
V: TRBV11-2
CDR3: CASSSDRGQPQHF
DNA: TGTGCCAGCAGCTCCGACAGGGGTCAGCCCCAGCATTTT

J: TRBJ2-7
size: .
D: .
V: TRBV9
CDR3: CASSVQGAEQYF
DNA: TGTGCCAGCAGCGTACAGGGTGCCGAGCAGTACTTC

J: TRBJ2-2
size: .
D: .
V: TRBV7-8
CDR3: CASSLNGRGVTGELFF
DNA: TGTGCCAGCAGCTTAAACGGGAGAGGCGTCACCGGGGAGCTGTTTTTT

J: TRBJ1-1
size: .
D: TRBD1
V: TRBV13
CDR3: CASSLPDRTGTGPEAFF
DNA: TGTGCCAGCAGCTTACCGGACCGGACAGGTACTGGCCCTGAAGCTTTCTTT

J: TRBJ2-7
size: .
D: .
V: TRBV30
CDR3: CAWSQGGYEQYF
DNA: TGTGCCTGGAGTCAGGGAGGCTACGAGCAGTACTTC

J: TRBJ1-1
size: .
D: .
V: TRBV6-5
CDR3: CASSYPGSTEAFF
DNA: TGTGCCAGCAGTTATCCGGGATCCACTGAAGCTTTCTTT

J: TRBJ2-1
size: .
D: TRBD2
V: TRBV27
CDR3: CASSLSSYSGSYFF
DNA: TGTGCCAGCAGTTTATCGAGCTATAGCGGGAGTTATTTCTTC

J: TRBJ1-4
size: .
D: .
V: TRBV19
CDR3: CASSMEGSPATNEKLFF
DNA: TGTGCCAGTAGTATGGAGGGATCCCCCGCAACTAATGAAAAACTGTTTTTT

J: TRBJ1-3
size: .
D: .
V: TRBV21-1
CDR3: CASSTRDGVSNFGNTIYF
DNA: TGTGCCAGCAGCACGCGGGACGGAGTAAGCAACTTTGGAAACACCATATATTTT

J: TRBJ2-1
size: once
D: TRBD2
V: TRBV28
CDR3: CASKFRTSGSLSNEQFF
DNA: TGTGCCAGCAAGTTCAGGACTAGCGGGAGCCTGTCCAATGAGCAGTTCTTC

J: TRBJ2-5
size: .
D: TRBD2
V: TRBV2
CDR3: CASSEAGLAGETQYF
DNA: TGTGCCAGCAGTGAAGCGGGACTAGCGGGAGAGACCCAGTACTTC

J: TRBJ1-2
size: .
D: .
V: TRBV7-2
CDR3: CASSLDRVYGYTF
DNA: TGTGCCAGCAGCTTAGACAGGGTCTATGGCTACACCTTC

J: TRBJ2-7
size: .
D: .
V: TRBV7-9
CDR3: CASSLGGGTPRDEQYF
DNA: TGTGCCAGCAGCTTAGGTGGAGGGACTCCCCGCGACGAGCAGTACTTC

J: TRBJ2-1
size: .
D: TRBD2
V: TRBV15
CDR3: CATSSVAGGPYNEQFF
DNA: TGTGCCACCAGCAGTGTAGCGGGAGGCCCCTACAATGAGCAGTTCTTC

J: TRBJ1-2
size: .
D: .
V: TRBV15
CDR3: CATSRDPAGYGYTF
DNA: TGTGCCACCAGCAGAGATCCGGCGGGCTATGGCTACACCTTC

J: TRBJ2-4
size: .
D: .
V: TRBV28
CDR3: CASSASGNIQYF
DNA: TGTGCCAGCAGTGCATCAGGGAACATTCAGTACTTC

J: TRBJ1-3
size: .
D: .
V: TRBV5-6
CDR3: CASSIQGAGNTIYF
DNA: TGTGCCAGCAGTATACAGGGTGCTGGAAACACCATATATTTT

J: TRBJ2-3
size: .
D: .
V: TRBV9
CDR3: CASSVESGATDTQYF
DNA: TGTGCCAGCAGCGTAGAAAGCGGAGCCACAGATACGCAGTATTTT

J: TRBJ1-1
size: .
D: .
V: TRBV5-4
CDR3: CASSLGNRALDTEAFF
DNA: TGTGCCAGCAGCTTGGGTAACAGGGCGTTGGACACTGAAGCTTTCTTT

J: TRBJ2-1
size: .
D: TRBD2
V: TRBV7-2
CDR3: CASSLTRTSIFGQFF
DNA: TGTGCCAGCAGCTTAACCCGGACTAGCATATTTGGGCAGTTCTTC

J: TRBJ2-5
size: .
D: TRBD2
V: TRBV6-1
CDR3: CASSAGASGRETQYF
DNA: TGTGCCAGCAGTGCAGGAGCTAGCGGGAGGGAGACCCAGTACTTC

J: TRBJ1-4
size: .
D: .
V: TRBV6-5
CDR3: CASRPVATNEKLFF
DNA: TGTGCCAGCAGACCGGTAGCAACTAATGAAAAACTGTTTTTT

J: TRBJ1-2
size: .
D: .
V: TRBV6-5
CDR3: CASSYGAYGYTF
DNA: TGTGCCAGCAGTTACGGGGCCTATGGCTACACCTTC

J: TRBJ1-1
size: once
D: .
V: TRBV11-2
CDR3: CASSLPGGGRTEAFF
DNA: TGTGCCAGCAGCTTACCCGGGGGGGGGCGGACTGAAGCTTTCTTT

J: TRBJ2-1
size: .
D: TRBD2
V: TRBV7-3
CDR3: CASSFRLANYNEQFF
DNA: TGTGCCAGCAGCTTCAGACTAGCGAACTACAATGAGCAGTTCTTC

J: TRBJ1-1
size: .
D: TRBD1
V: TRBV25-1
CDR3: CASSGQGRTEAFF
DNA: TGTGCCAGCAGTGGACAGGGTCGAACTGAAGCTTTCTTT

J: TRBJ2-5
size: .
D: TRBD2
V: TRBV27
CDR3: CASSLSSGGPLETQYF
DNA: TGTGCCAGCAGTTTATCATCGGGAGGGCCCTTAGAGACCCAGTACTTC

J: TRBJ2-3
size: .
D: .
V: TRBV27
CDR3: CASADRTQSTDTQYF
DNA: TGTGCCAGCGCCGATCGGACTCAGAGCACAGATACGCAGTATTTT

J: TRBJ2-3
size: .
D: TRBD2
V: TRBV10-3
CDR3: CAISESTTSGTDTQYF
DNA: TGTGCCATCAGTGAGTCGACTACTAGCGGCACAGATACGCAGTATTTT

J: TRBJ2-1
size: .
D: TRBD2
V: TRBV28
CDR3: CASSFPPSGVYNEQFF
DNA: TGTGCCAGCAGTTTCCCCCCTAGCGGTGTCTACAATGAGCAGTTCTTC

J: TRBJ2-3
size: .
D: TRBD2
V: TRBV27
CDR3: CASSLLGGGGTDTQYF
DNA: TGTGCCAGCAGTTTACTCGGGGGAGGGGGCACAGATACGCAGTATTTT

J: TRBJ1-2
size: .
D: .
V: TRBV30
CDR3: CAWSVLGGSYGYTF
DNA: TGTGCCTGGAGTGTACTTGGAGGATCCTATGGCTACACCTTC

J: TRBJ2-3
size: .
D: .
V: TRBV15
CDR3: CASSSDGSRTDTQYF
DNA: TGTGCGTCCTCGTCGGACGGGAGTCGTACAGATACGCAGTATTTT

J: TRBJ1-1
size: .
D: .
V: TRBV7-2
CDR3: CASSFGQEGAFF
DNA: TGTGCCAGCAGCTTTGGGCAGGAGGGAGCTTTCTTT

J: TRBJ2-2
size: .
D: .
V: TRBV9
CDR3: CASTKFGSNTGELFF
DNA: TGTGCCAGCACCAAATTCGGGAGTAACACCGGGGAGCTGTTTTTT

J: TRBJ1-5
size: few
D: TRBD1
V: TRBV7-9
CDR3: CASSLVSGTGSPQPQHF
DNA: TGTGCCAGCAGCTTAGTTTCCGGGACAGGGTCTCCTCAGCCCCAGCATTTT

J: TRBJ1-1
size: .
D: TRBD1
V: TRBV30
CDR3: CAWSFGTGYTEAFF
DNA: TGTGCCTGGAGTTTTGGGACAGGGTATACTGAAGCTTTCTTT

J: TRBJ2-7
size: .
D: TRBD2
V: TRBV5-1
CDR3: CASSAGTSGYEQYF
DNA: TGCGCCAGCAGCGCCGGGACTAGCGGCTACGAGCAGTACTTC

J: TRBJ2-7
size: .
D: TRBD1
V: TRBV7-3
CDR3: CASSLMGQGAIEQYF
DNA: TGTGCCAGCAGCTTAATGGGACAGGGGGCAATCGAGCAGTACTTC

J: TRBJ2-5
size: .
D: .
V: TRBV7-9
CDR3: CASTTGQETQYF
DNA: TGTGCCAGCACGACAGGCCAAGAGACCCAGTACTTC

J: TRBJ1-1
size: .
D: TRBD1
V: TRBV7-9
CDR3: CASSPRQGRDTEAFF
DNA: TGTGCCAGCAGCCCAAGACAGGGGCGGGATACTGAAGCTTTCTTT

J: TRBJ2-1
size: .
D: TRBD2
V: TRBV19
CDR3: CASSILAGALDEQFF
DNA: TGTGCCAGTAGTATTTTAGCGGGAGCGCTGGATGAGCAGTTCTTC

J: TRBJ2-7
size: .
D: TRBD1
V: TRBV9
CDR3: CASSVGGTGLYEQYF
DNA: TGTGCCAGCAGCGTAGGCGGGACAGGACTCTACGAGCAGTACTTC

J: TRBJ2-1
size: .
D: TRBD2
V: TRBV29-1
CDR3: CSVGSTSGRGYNEQFF
DNA: TGCAGCGTGGGGTCGACTAGCGGGAGAGGTTACAATGAGCAGTTCTTC

J: TRBJ2-7
size: .
D: TRBD2
V: TRBV30
CDR3: CAWSASGRAIFHEQYF
DNA: TGTGCCTGGAGTGCTAGCGGGAGGGCCATTTTTCACGAGCAGTACTTC

J: TRBJ2-7
size: .
D: .
V: TRBV25-1
CDR3: CASSAAYEQYF
DNA: TGTGCCAGCAGTGCCGCCTACGAGCAGTACTTC

J: TRBJ2-1
size: .
D: TRBD2
V: TRBV11-3
CDR3: CASSLEAGGGWGNEQFF
DNA: TGTGCCAGCAGCTTAGAGGCGGGAGGAGGGTGGGGGAATGAGCAGTTCTTC

J: TRBJ1-2
size: .
D: .
V: TRBV28
CDR3: CASSLSRARLDYGYTF
DNA: TGTGCCAGCAGTTTATCCAGGGCGAGGTTGGACTATGGCTACACCTTC

J: TRBJ2-1
size: .
D: TRBD2
V: TRBV11-3
CDR3: CASSLGGGFNEQFF
DNA: TGTGCCAGCAGCTTAGGCGGGGGATTCAATGAGCAGTTCTTC

J: TRBJ2-1
size: .
D: .
V: TRBV6-4
CDR3: CASSDYTPEEQFF
DNA: TGTGCCAGCAGTGACTATACCCCCGAGGAGCAGTTCTTC

J: TRBJ1-1
size: .
D: TRBD1
V: TRBV28
CDR3: CASSLGGQIFYGFF
DNA: TGTGCCAGCAGTTTGGGGGGACAGATATTCTATGGTTTCTTT

J: TRBJ1-1
size: .
D: TRBD1
V: TRBV19
CDR3: CASNPGQGATEAFF
DNA: TGTGCCAGTAACCCGGGACAGGGGGCTACTGAAGCTTTCTTT